This TCR beta chain was sequenced in a study of CD8 T cells in Susac syndrome. Study observations and caveats: Susac-specific public clones were found in both the total CD8+ and the CD8+ TEMRA repertoires, with sixteen in the former and about five in the latter.

The CDR3 runs to 18 residues. J lost 7 bases, V lost 2 bases, and 14 bases had no gene match. The sequenced target, TCR beta, came from blood CD8+ and CD4+ T cells. Random-hexamer reverse transcription was applied to roughly 0.45 to 1 ug RNA. A single record per CDR3 protein comes from TCRdb applying MiXCR to the immunoSEQ multiplex PCR reads. The sample records around 200,000 distinct CDR3 sequences, over 90% being singletons. This clonotype has a single count. Its antigen is not identified. The specimen was CD8+ T cells from PBMCs. This clonotype was sampled from a human donor with Susac syndrome. The J gene is TRBJ2-1, the V gene TRBV23-1; TRBD2 aligns across 10 bases. TRBV23-1 is reported as an ORF; its role is uncertain. The CDR3 nucleotides read TGCGCCAGCAGTCAACCCTCTTCAGCGGGAGGGCCGGGGAATGAGCAGTTCTTC. Encoded protein: CASSQPSSAGGPGNEQFF.